These 27 T cell receptor beta chains were sequenced from one sample in a study of cytomegalovirus exposure and HLA in healthy donors. The PCR was carried out with 60 Vbeta primers and 13 Jbeta primers. Some clones are missing from TCRdb's copy, which holds only in-frame ones; the method was immunoSEQ multiplex PCR. This sample yields 100,000 to 150,000 clones, of which 8% to 11% are seen a single time; just over 4.5% belongs to the top ten. Material for sequencing was PBMCs. These receptors were collected from a woman younger than 35 in good health and CMV-seropositive.

The chain has TRBV7-9 and TRBJ2-3; 9 nucleotides line up with TRBD1. Per the germline V gene, CDR1 is SEHNR and CDR2 is FQNEAQ (reference sequence). This CDR3 contains 15 residues. V lost 1 base, J lost 4 bases, and 3 bases stayed unmatched. CDR3 bases: TGTGCCAGCAGCTTAGTGGGACAGGGCCCAGATACGCAGTATTTT. Protein product: CASSLVGQGPDTQYF.

This clone was counted between two and nine times. The rearrangement links TRBV11-2 to TRBJ2-1; possibly TRBD1 for D (5 bases). The CDR3 totals 14 residues. CDR1 is SGHAT and CDR2 is FQNNGV in the germline V gene. V was pared by 7 bases and J by 6 bases, with 16 bases between. This CDR3 reads CASKQDAAGNEQFF. The CDR3 DNA follows: TGTGCCAGCAAACAGGACGCGGCCGGCAATGAGCAGTTCTTC.

This chain joins TRBV6-1 and TRBJ2-7, with 10 bases fitting TRBD2. The length of the CDR3 is 14 residues. CDR1 MNHNS and CDR2 SASEGT come from the germline V gene. V gave up 2 bases and J gave up 2 bases; unmatched junction bases: 0. The DNA of the CDR3 is TGTGCCAGCAGTGAAACTAGCGGGACCTACGAGCAGTACTTC. Translated, it gives CASSETSGTYEQYF.

Only a few counts were recorded for this clone. One end of the junction does not line up with germline, which may come from a read error. The chain links TRBV7-7 to TRBJ2-2, with D tentatively TRBD2 (6 bases). Germline CDR1 and CDR2: SSHAT and FNYEAQ (reference sequence). This CDR3 has 17 residues. CDR3 in DNA: TGTGCTAGCAGTCCCGGGGGTCCGGGTTTGAACACCGGGGAGCTGTTTTTT. Translated, it gives CASSPGGPGLNTGELFF.

V is TRBV28 and J is TRBJ1-2; D may be TRBD1 (5 bases). There are 17 residues in the CDR3. The germline CDR1 and CDR2 sequences are MDHEN and SYDVKM. V shed 3 bases and J shed 4 bases, with 21 bases lying between them. CDR3 in amino acids: CASSLVSGFKTPYGYTF. CDR3 in DNA: TGTGCCAGCAGTTTGGTTTCAGGGTTCAAAACCCCCTATGGCTACACCTTC.

This clone turned up a few times. The rearrangement joins TRBV30 to TRBJ1-1, with TRBD1 as a possible D gene (6 bases). Per the germline V gene, CDR1 is GTSNPN and CDR2 is SVGIG (reference sequence). V dropped 8 bases and J dropped 4 bases, with 17 bases sitting between them. The CDR3 covers 13 residues. In nucleotides, the CDR3 is TGTGCCCAAGGGGGGGGCCGGCGCACTGAAGCTTTCTTT. The encoded protein is CAQGGGRRTEAFF.

This clone showed up just a few times. The chain joins TRBV7-9 to TRBJ2-1, with D uncertain. From germline, CDR1 is SEHNR and CDR2 FQNEAQ (reference sequence). The CDR3 totals 13 residues. V was cut by 0 bases and J by 10 bases, with 10 bases left in between. The CDR3 sequence: CASSLARLPEQFF. As DNA, the CDR3 is TGTGCCAGCAGCTTAGCAAGACTCCCCGAGCAGTTCTTC.

This clone was observed a handful of times. The rearrangement links TRBV7-9 to TRBJ2-3; D perhaps matches TRBD2 (5 bases). This CDR3 region has 14 residues. Germline CDR1 reads SEHNR; CDR2 reads FQNEAQ (reference sequence). Trimming left V 6 bases short and J 1 base short, with 11 bases between. The CDR3 loop reads CASSNPGGTDTQYF. CDR3 in DNA: TGTGCCAGCAGTAACCCCGGGGGCACAGATACGCAGTATTTT.

The chain links TRBV7-9 to TRBJ1-2; no firm D call. The CDR3 is 14 amino acids. Trimming left V 3 bases short and J 6 bases short, with 14 bases between. CDR1 is SEHNR and CDR2 is FQNEAQ in the germline V gene (reference sequence). CDR3 sequence reads: CASSLSSQSHGYTF. The CDR3 bases are TGTGCCAGCAGCTTGTCGTCGCAGTCCCATGGCTACACCTTC.

This clone came up a few times. This chain uses TRBV30 with TRBJ1-1; D is possibly TRBD1 (5 bases). Germline values: CDR1 GTSNPN, CDR2 SVGIG (reference sequence). V was shortened by 5 bases and J by 1 base, with 14 bases between the two germline ends. The CDR3 totals 14 residues. The CDR3 protein is CAWCRQPTNTEAFF. CDR3 coding DNA: TGTGCCTGGTGCCGACAGCCAACGAACACTGAAGCTTTCTTT.

This clone was counted between two and nine times. The rearrangement joins TRBV28 to TRBJ2-7; a weak D match, TRBD1 (6 bases). Germline V gene data show CDR1 as MDHEN and CDR2 as SYDVKM. This CDR3 comprises 16 residues. V was trimmed by 2 bases and J by 2 bases, leaving 16 bases between them. DNA for the CDR3: TGTGCCAGCAGTTTAAACTTAGGGACACTAACCTACGAGCAGTACTTC. Residues: CASSLNLGTLTYEQYF.

This clone was seen a few times. J is TRBJ2-7 and V is TRBV30; possibly TRBD2 for D (6 bases). V was pared by 2 bases and J by 2 bases, with 19 bases between. The CDR3 sequence is 16 residues long. Germline loops: CDR1 GTSNPN, CDR2 SVGIG (reference sequence). The CDR3 region is CAWSRRVSGVPYEQYF. CDR3 DNA: TGTGCCTGGAGTCGGAGGGTCTCCGGGGTCCCCTACGAGCAGTACTTC.

This chain joins TRBV7-6 and TRBJ2-7; D is undetermined. From germline, CDR1 is SGHVS and CDR2 FNYEAQ. With 2 bases removed from V and 5 bases from J, the gap between germline ends came to 4 bases. The CDR3 has 11 residues. CDR3: CASSLSDEQYF. The CDR3 bases are TGTGCCAGCAGCTTATCTGACGAGCAGTACTTC.

This clone was counted between two and nine times. The J gene is TRBJ2-3, the V gene TRBV27, with 7 nucleotides matching TRBD1. The CDR3 contains 15 residues. Germline V CDR1 and CDR2: MNHEY, SMNVEV (reference sequence). V lost 4 bases to trimming and J lost 3 bases; unmatched junction nucleotides: 7. CDR3 nucleotides: TGTGCCAGCAGTTCGATAGGGGGCGCGACAGATACGCAGTATTTT. It codes for CASSSIGGATDTQYF.

A few counts support this clone. The CDR3 region has the DNA TGTGCCTCCGGACTAGCGGTCTACAATGAGCAGTTCTTC. This translates into CASGLAVYNEQFF. V usage is TRBV6-5 and J usage is TRBJ2-1; 10 positions agree with TRBD2. V gave up 11 bases and J gave up 3 bases; unmatched junction bases: 4. The CDR3 consists of 13 residues. The germline V gene encodes CDR1 MNHEY and CDR2 SVGAGI.

There are a few counts of this clone. The chain has TRBV13 and TRBJ1-1, with 7 bases that match TRBD1. Germline V gene lookup returns CDR1 PRHDT and CDR2 FYEKMQ (reference sequence). J lost 4 bases, V lost 5 bases, and 19 bases had no gene match. CDR3 length: 18 residues. In DNA form, the CDR3 reads TGTGCCAGCAGCCCAACCGTGGCAGGGGGGAACCCAGCCACTGAAGCTTTCTTT. Translating gives CASSPTVAGGNPATEAFF.

A few counts support this clone. The chain links TRBV7-9 to TRBJ1-1; D perhaps matches TRBD1 (6 bases). Germline CDR1 and CDR2: SEHNR and FQNEAQ (reference sequence). V was clipped by 1 base and J by 5 bases, with 11 bases between them. There are 14 residues in the CDR3. CDR3 amino acids: CASSLVTGPTEAFF. CDR3 bases: TGTGCCAGCAGCTTAGTTACAGGGCCAACTGAAGCTTTCTTT.

This clone came up a few times. The chain uses TRBV27 and TRBJ2-7; 9 nucleotides line up with TRBD2. The J segment lost 3 bases and the V segment lost 4 bases, leaving 7 bases of the junction unmatched. The V gene's germline CDR1 is MNHEY and CDR2 SMNVEV (reference sequence). CDR3 size: 15 residues. CDR3 sequence: CASSSPTSGHYEQYF. Here the CDR3 DNA reads TGTGCCAGCAGTTCCCCCACTAGCGGGCACTACGAGCAGTACTTC.

This clone was counted between two and nine times. The chain employs TRBV7-9 and TRBJ1-2; 9 bases fit TRBD1. Trimming at V came to 5 bases and at J to 5 bases, leaving 9 bases not matched to a gene. The germline gives CDR1 SEHNR, CDR2 FQNEAQ (reference sequence). The CDR3 has 15 amino acids. The CDR3 DNA sequence: TGTGCCAGCAGCCCTAACGGGACAGGGTCATATGGCTACACCTTC. It specifies CASSPNGTGSYGYTF.

This clone was seen a few times. V is TRBV10-3 and J is TRBJ2-7; TRBD1 is a possible D gene (5 bases). This CDR3 comprises 14 residues. Germline lookup yields CDR1 ENHRY and CDR2 SYGVKD. V was shortened by 0 bases and J by 4 bases, with 10 bases between the two germline ends. This CDR3 is CAISESTTEYEQYF. CDR3 DNA: TGTGCCATCAGTGAGTCGACGACAGAATACGAGCAGTACTTC.

This chain joins TRBV4-1 and TRBJ1-1; D not certain. Trimming pared 1 base from V and 8 bases from J, leaving 8 bases between. CDR3 length equals 12 residues. From germline, CDR1 is MGHRA and CDR2 YSYEKL. CDR3 coding DNA: TGCGCCAGCAGCCAAGGAGGCCTCGAAGCTTTCTTT. It encodes CASSQGGLEAFF.

V and J are TRBV7-3 and TRBJ2-1; TRBD1 matches 8 bases. The germline CDR1 and CDR2 sequences are SGHTA and FQGTGA. The CDR3 extends over 15 amino acids. V was pared by 5 bases and J by 1 base, with 4 bases of the junction left unmatched. CDR3 loop: CASSLQGGSYNEQFF. CDR3 in DNA: TGTGCCAGCAGCCTACAGGGGGGATCCTACAATGAGCAGTTCTTC.

This chain connects TRBV27 to TRBJ2-1; no clear D. The V end was cut by 4 bases, the J end by 7 bases, with 8 bases between. This CDR3 contains 12 residues. CDR1 is MNHEY, CDR2 SMNVEV, per germline (reference sequence). The CDR3 nucleotides read TGTGCCAGCAGTTCGACTCTTAATGAGCAGTTCTTC. Its translation: CASSSTLNEQFF.

CDR3 protein: CASSVEWDISTDTQYF. The CDR3 DNA follows: TGTGCCAGCAGCGTAGAGTGGGACATTTCGACAGATACGCAGTATTTT. The chain joins TRBV9 to TRBJ2-3; tentatively, D is TRBD1 (6 bases). Trimming cost V 0 bases and J 3 bases, with 14 bases left between them. The CDR3 loop spans 16 amino acids. Germline CDR1 is SGDLS and CDR2 is YYNGEE.

This clone was picked up a small number of times. This sequence joins TRBV2 and TRBJ1-5; D is unclear. CDR1 and CDR2 from the germline V gene are SNHLY and FYNNEI. This CDR3 has 13 amino acids. With 3 bases removed from V and 4 bases from J, the gap between germline ends came to 7 bases. DNA for the CDR3: TGTGCCAGCAGTGAGGGCCGGAATCAGCCCCAGCATTTT. It specifies CASSEGRNQPQHF.

This clone has a handful of counts. This chain joins TRBV5-6 and TRBJ1-1, with D possibly matching TRBD1 (5 bases). The CDR3 consists of 14 residues. Trimming stripped 1 base from V and 1 base from J, with 8 bases between. Germline CDR1 reads SGHDT; CDR2 reads YYEEEE. As DNA, the CDR3 is TGTGCCAGCAGCTTGCTTCAGGGGAACACTGAAGCTTTCTTT. The encoded protein is CASSLLQGNTEAFF.

Only a few counts were recorded for this clone. This chain links TRBV28 with TRBJ2-7, with a possible D match to TRBD2 (5 bases). With 3 bases removed from V and 0 bases from J, the gap between germline ends came to 12 bases. Looked up from germline, CDR1 is MDHEN and CDR2 is SYDVKM. The CDR3 consists of 15 residues. The CDR3 region is CASSFLWTFSYEQYF. As DNA, the CDR3 is TGTGCCAGCAGTTTCCTTTGGACTTTCTCCTACGAGCAGTACTTC.